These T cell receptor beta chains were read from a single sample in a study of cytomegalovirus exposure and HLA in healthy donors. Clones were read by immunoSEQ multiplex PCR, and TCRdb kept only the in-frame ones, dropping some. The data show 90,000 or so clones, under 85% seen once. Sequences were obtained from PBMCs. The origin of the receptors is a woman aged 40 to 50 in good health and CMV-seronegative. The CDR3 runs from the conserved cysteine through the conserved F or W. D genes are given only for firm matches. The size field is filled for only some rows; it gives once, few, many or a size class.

cdr3_aa: CAISTRDSGELFF
cdr3_nt: TGTGCCATCAGTACGAGGGACTCCGGGGAGCTGTTTTTT
clone_size: NA
v_call: TRBV10-3
j_call: TRBJ2-2
d_call: NA

cdr3_aa: CAILGRGTWGNTEAFF
cdr3_nt: TGTGCCATCCTAGGTAGAGGGACATGGGGGAACACTGAAGCTTTCTTT
clone_size: NA
v_call: TRBV10-3
j_call: TRBJ1-1
d_call: NA

cdr3_aa: CASSELTGKSTEAFF
cdr3_nt: TGCGCCAGCAGTGAGCTGACAGGGAAGAGCACTGAAGCTTTCTTT
clone_size: NA
v_call: TRBV10-1
j_call: TRBJ1-1
d_call: TRBD1

cdr3_aa: CASSSRATGGNEKLFF
cdr3_nt: TGTGCCAGCAGCTCCCGGGCCACGGGCGGGAATGAAAAACTGTTTTTT
clone_size: NA
v_call: TRBV7-6
j_call: TRBJ1-4
d_call: NA

cdr3_aa: CAISGQGGRKLFF
cdr3_nt: TGTGCCATCAGTGGACAGGGGGGGCGAAAACTGTTTTTT
clone_size: once
v_call: TRBV10-3
j_call: TRBJ1-4
d_call: TRBD1

cdr3_aa: CASSTGLAGGPYNEQFF
cdr3_nt: TGTGCCAGCAGCACAGGACTAGCGGGAGGGCCCTACAATGAGCAGTTCTTC
clone_size: NA
v_call: TRBV7-9
j_call: TRBJ2-1
d_call: TRBD2

cdr3_aa: CSVSTAGIGTEAFF
cdr3_nt: TGCAGCGTCTCAACCGCAGGGATTGGCACTGAAGCTTTCTTT
clone_size: few
v_call: TRBV29-1
j_call: TRBJ1-1
d_call: NA

cdr3_aa: CASSQGPGEQYF
cdr3_nt: TGCGCCAGCAGCCAAGGACCAGGCGAGCAGTACTTC
clone_size: NA
v_call: TRBV4-1
j_call: TRBJ2-7
d_call: NA

cdr3_aa: CASSTPTIKGYTF
cdr3_nt: TGTGCCAGCAGCACCCCGACTATAAAGGGCTACACCTTC
clone_size: NA
v_call: TRBV28
j_call: TRBJ1-2
d_call: NA

cdr3_aa: CASSYLQSYNEQFF
cdr3_nt: TGTGCCAGCAGTTACTTACAATCCTACAATGAGCAGTTCTTC
clone_size: NA
v_call: TRBV6-5
j_call: TRBJ2-1
d_call: NA

cdr3_aa: CASSQLRGTEAFF
cdr3_nt: TGTGCCAGCAGCCAATTACGGGGTACTGAAGCTTTCTTT
clone_size: NA
v_call: TRBV4-2
j_call: TRBJ1-1
d_call: NA

cdr3_aa: CASSLSMGQLGPGNTIYF
cdr3_nt: TGCGCCAGCAGCTTATCGATGGGACAGCTCGGGCCTGGAAACACCATATATTTT
clone_size: NA
v_call: TRBV5-1
j_call: TRBJ1-3
d_call: TRBD1

cdr3_aa: CASTEGLAGVDEQFF
cdr3_nt: TGTGCCAGCACCGAGGGGCTAGCGGGAGTCGATGAGCAGTTCTTC
clone_size: NA
v_call: TRBV9
j_call: TRBJ2-1
d_call: TRBD2

cdr3_aa: CAISESRDIRRGGNQPQHF
cdr3_nt: TGTGCCATCAGTGAGTCCCGGGACATCCGGCGGGGGGGCAATCAGCCCCAGCATTTT
clone_size: NA
v_call: TRBV10-3
j_call: TRBJ1-5
d_call: NA

cdr3_aa: CASSQDQGGRAGDTQYF
cdr3_nt: TGCGCCAGCAGCCAAGATCAGGGCGGGAGGGCCGGAGATACGCAGTATTTT
clone_size: NA
v_call: TRBV4-3
j_call: TRBJ2-3
d_call: TRBD2

cdr3_aa: CASTQEGGTGEQYF
cdr3_nt: TGTGCCAGCACCCAGGAAGGGGGAACGGGCGAGCAGTACTTC
clone_size: NA
v_call: TRBV9
j_call: TRBJ2-7
d_call: NA

cdr3_aa: CASSYGTSGRETQYF
cdr3_nt: TGTGCCAGCAGTTACGGGACTAGCGGGAGAGAGACCCAGTACTTC
clone_size: NA
v_call: TRBV6-5
j_call: TRBJ2-5
d_call: TRBD2

cdr3_aa: CASSSAGVSNQPQHF
cdr3_nt: TGTGCCAGCAGCTCCGCGGGGGTAAGCAATCAGCCCCAGCATTTT
clone_size: once
v_call: TRBV6-1
j_call: TRBJ1-5
d_call: NA

cdr3_aa: CASSYRDRPSNTEAFF
cdr3_nt: TGTGCCAGCAGCTACCGGGACAGACCTTCTAACACTGAAGCTTTCTTT
clone_size: once
v_call: TRBV7-8
j_call: TRBJ1-1
d_call: TRBD1

cdr3_aa: CASSVGGDGNTIYF
cdr3_nt: TGTGCCAGCAGCGTAGGGGGGGATGGGAACACCATATATTTT
clone_size: NA
v_call: TRBV9
j_call: TRBJ1-3
d_call: NA

cdr3_aa: CASSQGRPLSNEKLFF
cdr3_nt: TGCGCCAGCAGCCAGGGCAGACCGCTTTCTAATGAAAAACTGTTTTTT
clone_size: few
v_call: TRBV4-3
j_call: TRBJ1-4
d_call: NA

cdr3_aa: CASTRERLDTQYF
cdr3_nt: TGTGCCAGCACCCGAGAGAGGCTTGATACGCAGTATTTT
clone_size: NA
v_call: TRBV6-5
j_call: TRBJ2-3
d_call: NA

cdr3_aa: CASSVFRTSGRSGELFF
cdr3_nt: TGTGCCAGCAGCGTTTTTAGGACTAGCGGGAGGTCCGGGGAGCTGTTTTTT
clone_size: once
v_call: TRBV9
j_call: TRBJ2-2
d_call: TRBD2

cdr3_aa: CASSLTIGHTEAFF
cdr3_nt: TGCGCCAGCAGCCTTACGATTGGGCACACTGAAGCTTTCTTT
clone_size: NA
v_call: TRBV4-1
j_call: TRBJ1-1
d_call: NA

cdr3_aa: CASSPYDEQYF
cdr3_nt: TGTGCCAGCAGCCCCTATGACGAGCAGTACTTC
clone_size: NA
v_call: TRBV28
j_call: TRBJ2-7
d_call: NA

cdr3_aa: CASSLGGRRPQPQHF
cdr3_nt: TGTGCCAGCAGTTTAGGGGGCAGAAGGCCTCAGCCCCAGCATTTT
clone_size: NA
v_call: TRBV27
j_call: TRBJ1-5
d_call: NA

cdr3_aa: CASSLVAGGPYEQYF
cdr3_nt: TGCGCCAGCAGCTTGGTGGCGGGAGGGCCCTACGAGCAGTACTTC
clone_size: few
v_call: TRBV5-1
j_call: TRBJ2-7
d_call: TRBD2

cdr3_aa: CASSRGTGPETQYF
cdr3_nt: TGTGCTAGCAGCCGCGGGACAGGGCCGGAGACCCAGTACTTC
clone_size: NA
v_call: TRBV7-7
j_call: TRBJ2-5
d_call: TRBD1

cdr3_aa: CASSLGVGYEQYF
cdr3_nt: TGTGCCAGCAGCCTCGGGGTGGGCTACGAGCAGTACTTC
clone_size: NA
v_call: TRBV5-6
j_call: TRBJ2-7
d_call: NA

cdr3_aa: CASSQVWTREDTQYF
cdr3_nt: TGTGCCAGCAGCCAGGTATGGACGCGGGAAGATACGCAGTATTTT
clone_size: NA
v_call: TRBV4-2
j_call: TRBJ2-3
d_call: NA

cdr3_aa: CASSLWGGGVVDEQFF
cdr3_nt: TGTGCCAGCAGCTTGTGGGGCGGGGGAGTGGTCGATGAGCAGTTCTTC
clone_size: NA
v_call: TRBV5-5
j_call: TRBJ2-1
d_call: TRBD2

cdr3_aa: CASSPHRGGSNQPQHF
cdr3_nt: TGTGCCAGCAGCCCCCACAGGGGCGGGAGCAATCAGCCCCAGCATTTT
clone_size: NA
v_call: TRBV7-2
j_call: TRBJ1-5
d_call: TRBD1

cdr3_aa: CASSSRPVEKLFF
cdr3_nt: TGTGCCAGCAGCTCGAGGCCAGTTGAAAAACTGTTTTTT
clone_size: few
v_call: TRBV6-6
j_call: TRBJ1-4
d_call: NA

cdr3_aa: CASPQGGQTSYEQYF
cdr3_nt: TGCGCCAGCCCTCAGGGGGGACAGACCTCCTACGAGCAGTACTTC
clone_size: NA
v_call: TRBV10-1
j_call: TRBJ2-7
d_call: NA

cdr3_aa: CASSLRTGDGEKLFF
cdr3_nt: TGCGCCAGCAGCTTGAGGACAGGGGATGGTGAAAAACTGTTTTTT
clone_size: NA
v_call: TRBV5-1
j_call: TRBJ1-4
d_call: TRBD1

cdr3_aa: CASSLTGFSNQPQHF
cdr3_nt: TGTGCCAGCAGTTTAACAGGATTTAGCAATCAGCCCCAGCATTTT
clone_size: NA
v_call: TRBV28
j_call: TRBJ1-5
d_call: NA

cdr3_aa: CASSFRGLNTGELFF
cdr3_nt: TGTGCCAGCAGTTTCAGGGGGCTTAACACCGGGGAGCTGTTTTTT
clone_size: NA
v_call: TRBV28
j_call: TRBJ2-2
d_call: TRBD1

cdr3_aa: CASFSGQHTGELFF
cdr3_nt: TGTGCCAGCTTCTCGGGACAGCACACCGGGGAGCTGTTTTTT
clone_size: NA
v_call: TRBV25-1
j_call: TRBJ2-2
d_call: TRBD1

cdr3_aa: CASAPGTPHSPLHF
cdr3_nt: TGTGCCAGTGCTCCGGGGACACCACATTCACCCCTCCACTTT
clone_size: NA
v_call: TRBV19
j_call: TRBJ1-6
d_call: NA

cdr3_aa: CASSLALVGRAGQPQHF
cdr3_nt: TGCGCCAGCAGCTTGGCACTCGTGGGGCGAGCGGGTCAGCCCCAGCATTTT
clone_size: NA
v_call: TRBV5-1
j_call: TRBJ1-5
d_call: NA

cdr3_aa: CASSIDGVANQPQHF
cdr3_nt: TGTGCCAGTAGTATCGACGGGGTCGCCAATCAGCCCCAGCATTTT
clone_size: NA
v_call: TRBV19
j_call: TRBJ1-5
d_call: NA

cdr3_aa: CASSLGGLAVSSYNEQFF
cdr3_nt: TGCGCCAGCAGCTTGGGGGGACTAGCGGTTAGCTCCTACAATGAGCAGTTCTTC
clone_size: NA
v_call: TRBV5-1
j_call: TRBJ2-1
d_call: TRBD2

cdr3_aa: CASSPGVRGLVDGYTF
cdr3_nt: TGCGCCAGCAGCCCGGGGGTAAGGGGGCTAGTCGATGGCTACACCTTC
clone_size: few
v_call: TRBV4-3
j_call: TRBJ1-2
d_call: TRBD1

cdr3_aa: CAWSPRVYGYTF
cdr3_nt: TGTGCCTGGAGTCCCCGAGTCTATGGCTACACCTTC
clone_size: NA
v_call: TRBV30
j_call: TRBJ1-2
d_call: NA

cdr3_aa: CASSQLGLAGGPRDTQYF
cdr3_nt: TGCGCCAGCAGCCAACTTGGACTAGCGGGAGGGCCTAGAGATACGCAGTATTTT
clone_size: NA
v_call: TRBV4-1
j_call: TRBJ2-3
d_call: TRBD2

cdr3_aa: CASSWGQGVYEQYF
cdr3_nt: TGCGCCAGCAGCTGGGGACAGGGTGTCTACGAGCAGTACTTC
clone_size: once
v_call: TRBV5-1
j_call: TRBJ2-7
d_call: TRBD1

cdr3_aa: CASRNSQGIDTDTQYF
cdr3_nt: TGTGCCAGCAGAAACTCCCAGGGAATAGACACAGATACGCAGTATTTT
clone_size: NA
v_call: TRBV5-6
j_call: TRBJ2-3
d_call: NA

cdr3_aa: CASKGASTEAFF
cdr3_nt: TGTGCCAGCAAGGGGGCCAGCACTGAAGCTTTCTTT
clone_size: NA
v_call: TRBV28
j_call: TRBJ1-1
d_call: TRBD1

cdr3_aa: CASSSPGGTDTQYF
cdr3_nt: TGTGCCAGCAGCTCCCCCGGGGGCACAGATACGCAGTATTTT
clone_size: NA
v_call: TRBV5-4
j_call: TRBJ2-3
d_call: NA

cdr3_aa: CASSIRSGTSGAQETQYF
cdr3_nt: TGTGCCAGCAGCATACGTTCCGGGACTAGCGGGGCCCAAGAGACCCAGTACTTC
clone_size: NA
v_call: TRBV9
j_call: TRBJ2-5
d_call: TRBD2

cdr3_aa: CASSEFLLQDEKLFF
cdr3_nt: TGTGCCAGCAGTGAATTTCTTTTACAGGACGAAAAACTGTTTTTT
clone_size: NA
v_call: TRBV6-1
j_call: TRBJ1-4
d_call: NA

cdr3_aa: CAWSPGTANSPLHF
cdr3_nt: TGTGCCTGGAGCCCCGGGACTGCCAATTCACCCCTCCACTTT
clone_size: few
v_call: TRBV30
j_call: TRBJ1-6
d_call: NA

cdr3_aa: CASSFTGATNEKLFF
cdr3_nt: TGTGCCAGCAGCTTCACAGGGGCAACTAATGAAAAACTGTTTTTT
clone_size: NA
v_call: TRBV7-9
j_call: TRBJ1-4
d_call: TRBD1

cdr3_aa: CSVVPGPGPNEQFF
cdr3_nt: TGCAGCGTTGTCCCGGGTCCCGGCCCGAATGAGCAGTTCTTC
clone_size: NA
v_call: TRBV29-1
j_call: TRBJ2-1
d_call: NA

cdr3_aa: CASSIGLAGSYEQYF
cdr3_nt: TGTGCCAGCAGTATAGGACTAGCGGGTTCCTACGAGCAGTACTTC
clone_size: NA
v_call: TRBV6-1
j_call: TRBJ2-7
d_call: TRBD2

cdr3_aa: CASSLGGAFGANVLTF
cdr3_nt: TGCGCCAGCAGCTTGGGCGGGGCTTTTGGGGCCAACGTCCTGACTTTC
clone_size: few
v_call: TRBV5-1
j_call: TRBJ2-6
d_call: NA

cdr3_aa: CASSFGQINTEAFF
cdr3_nt: TGTGCCAGCAGCTTCGGACAGATCAACACTGAAGCTTTCTTT
clone_size: NA
v_call: TRBV6-1
j_call: TRBJ1-1
d_call: NA

cdr3_aa: CASSASGTNEQFF
cdr3_nt: TGTGCCAGCAGTGCTAGCGGGACAAATGAGCAGTTCTTC
clone_size: NA
v_call: TRBV6-1
j_call: TRBJ2-1
d_call: TRBD2

cdr3_aa: CASSQDPGGLARDTQYF
cdr3_nt: TGCGCCAGCAGCCAAGATCCAGGGGGGCTCGCGCGTGATACGCAGTATTTT
clone_size: NA
v_call: TRBV4-1
j_call: TRBJ2-3
d_call: NA

cdr3_aa: CASSREAVNTDTQYF
cdr3_nt: TGTGCCAGCAGCCGTGAGGCGGTAAACACAGATACGCAGTATTTT
clone_size: many
v_call: TRBV7-9
j_call: TRBJ2-3
d_call: NA